The 10 T cell receptor beta chains presented below share a single source sample, sequenced in a study of T cells in Graves' hyperthyroidism and ophthalmopathy. Template material for amplifying TCR beta CDR3 regions consisted of RNA transcripts. HTBI primers were used for first-round RT-PCR of the TCR CDR3. TCRdb processed the multiplex PCR reads anew with MiXCR; each CDR3 protein has one entry. The sample holds some 600,000 distinct CDR3 sequences, roughly 14% seen once. Material for sequencing was blood. These receptors were taken from a woman aged 30 to 39 with Graves' hyperthyroidism that later progressed to Graves' ophthalmopathy.

The chain carries TRBV18 and TRBJ1-4; D may be TRBD1 (6 bases). Germline loops: CDR1 KGHSH, CDR2 LQKENI. The V end lost 3 bases, the J end lost 7 bases, and 18 bases lay between the germline ends. The CDR3 is 16 amino acids. The CDR3 DNA follows: TGTGCCAGCTCACCGAACCAGGGGACCGGCAGTGAAAAACTGTTTTTT. It specifies CASSPNQGTGSEKLFF.

This clonotype was counted between two and nine times. This rearrangement joins TRBV7-2 to TRBJ2-6, with D uncertain. V lost 5 bases and J 1 base, leaving 18 bases between the germline ends. The CDR3 loop spans 18 amino acids. Germline CDR1 and CDR2: SGHTA and FQGNSA. The CDR3 DNA reads as TGTGCCAGCAGCGCCGGGCCCCCACCCGCATCTGGGGCCAACGTCCTGACTTTC. As protein: CASSAGPPPASGANVLTF.

The table lists this clonotype with a few counts. The J gene is TRBJ2-3, the V gene TRBV30, with a weak D call TRBD1 (6 bases). The CDR3 has 15 residues. The V end lost 0 bases, the J end lost 0 bases, and 10 bases lay between the germline ends. Germline loops: CDR1 GTSNPN, CDR2 SVGIG (reference sequence). In nucleotides, the CDR3 is TGTGCCTGGAGTGTTCTACAGGGCAGCACAGATACGCAGTATTTT. It is translated as CAWSVLQGSTDTQYF.

This clonotype appeared many times. V usage is TRBV7-8 and J usage is TRBJ2-5, with TRBD1 identical over 11 bases. The ends lost 4 bases at V and 4 bases at J; junction bases unmatched: 8. Per germline, CDR1 SGHVS and CDR2 FQNEAQ. CDR3 size: 16 residues. The CDR3 region is CASSSRDRGKPETQYF. The DNA for the CDR3 is TGTGCCAGCAGCTCCCGGGACAGGGGGAAACCAGAGACCCAGTACTTC.

In its sample, this clonotype was seen a few times. The rearrangement links TRBV28 to TRBJ1-2; no definite D call. This CDR3 region has 14 residues. Germline V gene data show CDR1 as MDHEN and CDR2 as SYDVKM. Trimming stripped 6 bases from V and 4 bases from J, with 15 bases between. The CDR3 DNA is TGTGCCAGCAGCCAATCCCCGGGGAGCTATGGCTACACCTTC. This codes for CASSQSPGSYGYTF.

This clonotype came up many times. The chain couples TRBV19 to TRBJ1-6; D is uncertain. The V and J ends lost 0 bases and 9 bases respectively, with 12 bases between them. CDR1 and CDR2 (germline): LNHDA, SQIVND (reference sequence). There are 15 residues in the CDR3. CDR3 sequence reads: CASSIEAGWGSPLHF. CDR3 DNA sequence: TGTGCCAGTAGTATAGAAGCAGGATGGGGTTCACCCCTCCACTTT.

The table lists this clonotype with a few counts. The V and J genes are TRBV18 and TRBJ1-5, with unresolved D. The germline gives CDR1 KGHSH, CDR2 LQKENI. V lost 4 bases and J lost 0, with 13 bases in between. CDR3 length: 16 residues. The CDR3 region is CASSLATLGSNQPQHF. CDR3 DNA: TGTGCCAGCTCACTCGCCACCCTCGGTAGCAATCAGCCCCAGCATTTT.

This clonotype occurred many times. The chain recombines TRBV3-1 with TRBJ1-1; no definite D call. This CDR3 has 16 residues. Trimming took 1 base from V and 5 from J, leaving 17 bases between them. CDR1 and CDR2 from the germline V gene are LGHDT and YNNKEL (reference sequence). CDR3 bases: TGTGCCAGCAGCCAAGGGAGAAGGGTTGAGTGGACTGAAGCTTTCTTT. Translating gives CASSQGRRVEWTEAFF.

The sample holds many counts of this clonotype. The J gene is TRBJ1-2, the V gene TRBV3-1; D not certain. Germline V lookup: CDR1 LGHDT, CDR2 YNNKEL (reference sequence). Trimming removed 3 bases at V and 8 bases at J, with 10 bases between. The CDR3 has 12 residues. CDR3 bases: TGTGCCAGCAGCCAGCTCCTCCACGGCTACACCTTC. It translates to CASSQLLHGYTF.

The table lists this clonotype with many counts. The rearrangement links TRBV6-1 to TRBJ1-1, with D uncertain. Germline V gene lookup returns CDR1 MNHNS and CDR2 SASEGT. This CDR3 spans 12 amino acids. V was trimmed by 1 base and J by 11 bases, leaving 11 bases between them. The CDR3 loop reads CASSEGASGAFF. CDR3 coding DNA: TGTGCCAGCAGTGAAGGGGCCTCTGGCGCTTTCTTT.